A selection of T cell receptor beta chains follows, all from one sample in a study of cytomegalovirus exposure and HLA in healthy donors. Here immunoSEQ multiplex PCR was the method, and the copy in TCRdb shows in-frame clones only, minus some. The sample contains over 130,000 clones, around 79% of which appear only once. Sequencing was done on a sample of PBMCs. These receptors came from a man aged 45 to 65 in good health and CMV-seropositive. The CDR3 runs from the conserved cysteine through the conserved F or W. The D gene is left open where the match is weak. Only some rows state a clone size, as once, few, many or a class for expanded clones.

CDR3 protein | CDR3 DNA | clone size | J gene | V gene | D gene
CASSTAGATYEQYF | TGCGCCAGCAGTACAGCGGGAGCTACCTACGAGCAGTACTTC | - | TRBJ2-7 | TRBV5-1 | TRBD2
CASSLGSGSGELFF | TGTGCCAGCAGCTTGGGGTCGGGGTCCGGGGAGCTGTTTTTT | - | TRBJ2-2 | TRBV7-9 | -
CAWSVGGSSYEQYF | TGTGCCTGGAGTGTCGGGGGTTCCTCCTACGAGCAGTACTTC | - | TRBJ2-7 | TRBV30 | -
CSVEELAGGSDTQYF | TGCAGCGTTGAAGAACTAGCGGGAGGGAGTGATACGCAGTATTTT | few | TRBJ2-3 | TRBV29-1 | TRBD2
CASSSEETQYF | TGTGCCAGCAGTTCTGAAGAGACCCAGTACTTC | - | TRBJ2-5 | TRBV28 | -
CASSLVSRQDRYGYTF | TGTGCCAGCAGCTTGGTATCCCGACAGGACAGGTATGGCTACACCTTC | - | TRBJ1-2 | TRBV5-6 | TRBD1
CASSLALAGVHEQYF | TGTGCCAGCAGCTTAGCCCTAGCGGGAGTCCACGAGCAGTACTTC | - | TRBJ2-7 | TRBV11-2 | TRBD2
CASSVRPGGPDTGELFF | TGTGCCAGCAGCGTACGCCCGGGAGGGCCTGACACCGGGGAGCTGTTTTTT | once | TRBJ2-2 | TRBV9 | TRBD2
CASSFQGGGEKLFF | TGTGCCAGCAGCTTCCAGGGAGGAGGGGAAAAACTGTTTTTT | - | TRBJ1-4 | TRBV7-9 | -
CASSQRARGGTGELFF | TGCGCCAGCAGCCAGAGGGCAAGGGGGGGTACCGGGGAGCTGTTTTTT | - | TRBJ2-2 | TRBV4-1 | -
CASGGLARETQYF | TGTGCCAGCGGAGGACTAGCGAGAGAGACCCAGTACTTC | few | TRBJ2-5 | TRBV6-6 | TRBD2
CASSFSIANQETQYF | TGTGCCAGCAGCTTCTCAATAGCGAACCAAGAGACCCAGTACTTC | - | TRBJ2-5 | TRBV5-4 | -
CSVERWRQGTDGYTF | TGCAGCGTTGAACGCTGGAGACAGGGGACGGATGGCTACACCTTC | - | TRBJ1-2 | TRBV29-1 | TRBD1
CASSPQGATSTDTQYF | TGTGCCAGCTCACCACAGGGGGCTACTAGCACAGATACGCAGTATTTT | few | TRBJ2-3 | TRBV18 | TRBD1
CASSDLFRGANVLTF | TGTGCCAGCAGTGACCTTTTCCGGGGGGCCAACGTCCTGACTTTC | - | TRBJ2-6 | TRBV6-1 | -
CASSPLTGGALNEQFF | TGTGCCAGCTCACCCCTTACAGGGGGCGCGTTAAATGAGCAGTTCTTC | - | TRBJ2-1 | TRBV18 | TRBD1
CAISESNSQETQYF | TGTGCCATCAGTGAGTCTAACAGCCAAGAGACCCAGTACTTC | - | TRBJ2-5 | TRBV10-3 | -
CASSLDRMGGNEQFF | TGCGCCAGCAGCTTGGACAGGATGGGGGGAAATGAGCAGTTCTTC | - | TRBJ2-1 | TRBV5-1 | -
CASSLRTSGGLYEQYF | TGTGCCAGCAGCTTACGGACTAGCGGGGGTCTCTACGAGCAGTACTTC | - | TRBJ2-7 | TRBV21-1 | -
CASSPSPEAYGYTF | TGTGCCAGCTCACCTAGCCCAGAGGCGTATGGCTACACCTTC | - | TRBJ1-2 | TRBV18 | -
CASSQQGRTGELFF | TGTGCCAGCAGTCAACAGGGGAGGACCGGGGAGCTGTTTTTT | - | TRBJ2-2 | TRBV28 | -
CASSRGHSYEQYF | TGTGCCAGCAGCCGTGGGCACTCCTACGAGCAGTACTTC | - | TRBJ2-7 | TRBV13 | -
CASSLGRGPQETQYF | TGTGCCAGCAGCTTGGGCAGGGGGCCCCAAGAGACCCAGTACTTC | - | TRBJ2-5 | TRBV7-3 | TRBD1
CASSYRTGSNQPQHF | TGTGCCAGCAGCTACAGGACAGGGAGCAATCAGCCCCAGCATTTT | - | TRBJ1-5 | TRBV2 | TRBD1
CASSQTPGFNQPQHF | TGCGCCAGCAGCCAAACGCCAGGCTTCAATCAGCCCCAGCATTTT | few | TRBJ1-5 | TRBV4-1 | -
CASSLVAGTTEAFF | TGCGCCAGCAGCTTGGTTGCAGGAACCACTGAAGCTTTCTTT | - | TRBJ1-1 | TRBV5-1 | -
CASSLDRGLAFF | TGTGCCAGCAGCTTGGACAGGGGTCTAGCTTTCTTT | - | TRBJ1-1 | TRBV7-9 | TRBD1
CAISGTGTGAYEQYF | TGTGCCATCAGTGGGACCGGGACAGGGGCCTACGAGCAGTACTTC | - | TRBJ2-7 | TRBV10-3 | TRBD1